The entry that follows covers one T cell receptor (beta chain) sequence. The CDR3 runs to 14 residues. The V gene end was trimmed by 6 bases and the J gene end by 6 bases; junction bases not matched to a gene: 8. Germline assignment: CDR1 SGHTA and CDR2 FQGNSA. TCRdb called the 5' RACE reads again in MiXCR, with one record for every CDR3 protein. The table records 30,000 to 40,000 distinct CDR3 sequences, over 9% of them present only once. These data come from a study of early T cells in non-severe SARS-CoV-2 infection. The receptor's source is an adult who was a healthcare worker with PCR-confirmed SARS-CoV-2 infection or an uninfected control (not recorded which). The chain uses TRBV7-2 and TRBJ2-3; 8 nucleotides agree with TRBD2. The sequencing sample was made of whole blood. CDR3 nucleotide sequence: TGTGCCAGCAGGTTACCGGGGGGGGGCGATACGCAGTATTTT. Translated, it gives CASRLPGGGDTQYF.